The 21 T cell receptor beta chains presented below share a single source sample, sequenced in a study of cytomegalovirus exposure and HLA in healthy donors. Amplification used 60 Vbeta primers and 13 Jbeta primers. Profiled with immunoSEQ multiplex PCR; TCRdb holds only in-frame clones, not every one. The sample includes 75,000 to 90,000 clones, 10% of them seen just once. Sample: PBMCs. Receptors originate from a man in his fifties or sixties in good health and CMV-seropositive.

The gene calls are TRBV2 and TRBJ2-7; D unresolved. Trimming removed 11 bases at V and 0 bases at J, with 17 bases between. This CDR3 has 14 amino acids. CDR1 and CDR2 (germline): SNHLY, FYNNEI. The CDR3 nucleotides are TGTGCCCGCTCTGAAGCGACAAGCTCCTACGAGCAGTACTTC. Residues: CARSEATSSYEQYF.

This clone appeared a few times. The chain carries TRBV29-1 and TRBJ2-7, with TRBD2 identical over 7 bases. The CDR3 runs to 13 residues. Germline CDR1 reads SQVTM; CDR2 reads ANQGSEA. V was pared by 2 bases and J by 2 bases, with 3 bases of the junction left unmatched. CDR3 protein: CSVELAATYEQYF. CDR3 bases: TGCAGCGTTGAACTAGCGGCGACCTACGAGCAGTACTTC.

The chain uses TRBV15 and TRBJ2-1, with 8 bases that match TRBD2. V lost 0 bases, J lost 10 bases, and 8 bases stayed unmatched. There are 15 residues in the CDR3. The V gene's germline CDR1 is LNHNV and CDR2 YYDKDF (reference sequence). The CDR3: CATSRDSGGVVEQFF. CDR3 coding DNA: TGTGCCACCAGCAGAGATTCGGGAGGGGTCGTCGAGCAGTTCTTC. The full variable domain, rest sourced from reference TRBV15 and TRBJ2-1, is DAMVIQNPRYQVTQFGKPVTLSCSQTLNHNVMYWYQQKSSQAPKLLFHYYDKDFNNEADTPDNFQSRRPNTSFCFLDIRSPGLGDTAMYLCATSRDSGGVVEQFFGPGTRLTVL.

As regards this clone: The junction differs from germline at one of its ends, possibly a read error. The CDR3 DNA follows: TGCGCCGGCAGCCCGCGGACAGGGAGCTCTGGGGCCAACGTCCTGACTTTC. It yields the protein CAGSPRTGSSGANVLTF. V usage is TRBV5-1 and J usage is TRBJ2-6; 8 bases line up with TRBD1. The CDR3 sequence is 17 residues long. The V gene's germline CDR1 is SGHRS and CDR2 YFSETQ. Full variable domain (outside the CDR3, taken from reference TRBV5-1 and TRBJ2-6): KAGVTQTPRYLIKTRGQQVTLSCSPISGHRSVSWYQQTPGQGLQFLFEYFSETQRNKGNFPGRFSGRQFSNSRSEMNVSTLELGDSALYLCAGSPRTGSSGANVLTFGAGSRLTVL.

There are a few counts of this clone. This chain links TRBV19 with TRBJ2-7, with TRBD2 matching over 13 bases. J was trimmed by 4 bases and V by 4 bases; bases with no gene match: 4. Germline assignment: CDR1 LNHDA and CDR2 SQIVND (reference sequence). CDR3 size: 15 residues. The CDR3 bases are TGTGCCAGTAGTACAGTACTAGCGGGAGGGTACGAGCAGTACTTC. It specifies CASSTVLAGGYEQYF.

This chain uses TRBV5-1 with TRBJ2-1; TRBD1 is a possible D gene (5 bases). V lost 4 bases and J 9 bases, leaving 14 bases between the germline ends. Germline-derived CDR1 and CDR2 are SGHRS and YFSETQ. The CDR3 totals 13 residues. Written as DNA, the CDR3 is TGCGCCAGCAGCCAATTGACCCAGGGTGAGCAGTTCTTC. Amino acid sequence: CASSQLTQGEQFF.

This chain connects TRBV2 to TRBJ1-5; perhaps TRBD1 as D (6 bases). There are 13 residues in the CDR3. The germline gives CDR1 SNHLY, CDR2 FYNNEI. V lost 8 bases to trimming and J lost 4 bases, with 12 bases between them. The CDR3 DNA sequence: TGTGCCAGCGCGGGGGGCGGTAATCAGCCCCAGCATTTT. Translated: CASAGGGNQPQHF.

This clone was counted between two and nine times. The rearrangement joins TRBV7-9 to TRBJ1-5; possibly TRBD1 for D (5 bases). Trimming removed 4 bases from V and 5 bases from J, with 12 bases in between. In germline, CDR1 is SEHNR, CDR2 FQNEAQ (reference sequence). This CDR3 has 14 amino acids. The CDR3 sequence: CASSSVSGDQPQHF. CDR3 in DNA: TGTGCCAGCAGCTCAGTCTCGGGGGATCAGCCCCAGCATTTT.

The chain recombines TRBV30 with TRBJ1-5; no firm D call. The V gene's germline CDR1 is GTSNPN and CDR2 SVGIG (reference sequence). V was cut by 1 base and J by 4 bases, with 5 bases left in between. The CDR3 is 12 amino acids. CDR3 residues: CAWSEENQPQHF. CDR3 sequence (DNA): TGTGCCTGGAGTGAGGAGAATCAGCCCCAGCATTTT.

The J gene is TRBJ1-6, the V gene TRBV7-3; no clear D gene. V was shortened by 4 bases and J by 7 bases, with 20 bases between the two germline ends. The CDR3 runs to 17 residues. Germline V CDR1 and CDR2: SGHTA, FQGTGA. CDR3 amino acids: CASSSEGRASGNSPLHF. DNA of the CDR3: TGTGCCAGCAGCTCCGAGGGTAGGGCCTCGGGCAATTCACCCCTCCACTTT.

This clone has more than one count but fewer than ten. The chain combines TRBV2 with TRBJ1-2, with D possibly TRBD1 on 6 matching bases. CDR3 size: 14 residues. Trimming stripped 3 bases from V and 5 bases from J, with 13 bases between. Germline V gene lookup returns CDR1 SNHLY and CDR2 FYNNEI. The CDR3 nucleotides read TGTGCCAGCAGTGACCCGGGGACAACATATGGCTACACCTTC. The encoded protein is CASSDPGTTYGYTF.

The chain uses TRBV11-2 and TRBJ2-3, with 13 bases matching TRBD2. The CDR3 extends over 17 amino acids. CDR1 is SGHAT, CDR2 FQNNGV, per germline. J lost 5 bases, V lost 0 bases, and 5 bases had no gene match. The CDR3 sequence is CASSLDLLAGGQDTQYF. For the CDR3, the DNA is TGTGCCAGCAGCTTAGATCTACTAGCGGGGGGGCAAGATACGCAGTATTTT.

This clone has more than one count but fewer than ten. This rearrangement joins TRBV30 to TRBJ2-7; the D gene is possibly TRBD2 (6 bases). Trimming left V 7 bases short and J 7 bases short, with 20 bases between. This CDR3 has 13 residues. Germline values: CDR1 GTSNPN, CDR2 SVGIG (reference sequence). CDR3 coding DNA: TGTGCCTACTACCCTGGAGGGGACGGGGAGCAGTACTTC. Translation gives CAYYPGGDGEQYF.

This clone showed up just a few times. The CDR3 coding sequence is TGTGCCAGCAGTTACGCGGGAGGGGAAAATGAGCAGTTCTTC. This encodes CASSYAGGENEQFF. V usage is TRBV6-6 and J usage is TRBJ2-1; 9 nucleotides align to TRBD2. The CDR3 runs to 14 residues. The germline CDR1 and CDR2 sequences are MNHNY and SVGAGI (reference sequence). J was trimmed by 7 bases and V by 2 bases; bases with no gene match: 3.

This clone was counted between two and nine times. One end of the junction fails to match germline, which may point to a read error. The CDR3 DNA is TGTGCTAGCAGCCCCGGGGTAGCGGGGGGACGCGATACGCAGTATTTT. Translating it yields CASSPGVAGGRDTQYF. The rearrangement links TRBV7-7 to TRBJ2-3, with 10 bases aligning to TRBD2. Germline assignment: CDR1 SSHAT and CDR2 FNYEAQ (reference sequence). This CDR3 has 16 amino acids.

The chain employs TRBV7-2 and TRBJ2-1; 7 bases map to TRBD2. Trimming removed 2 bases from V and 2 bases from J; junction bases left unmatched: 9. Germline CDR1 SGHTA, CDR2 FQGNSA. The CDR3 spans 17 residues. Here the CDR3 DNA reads TGTGCCAGCAGCTTAAGGAGGGCTAGCGGAACCTACAATGAGCAGTTCTTC. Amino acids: CASSLRRASGTYNEQFF.

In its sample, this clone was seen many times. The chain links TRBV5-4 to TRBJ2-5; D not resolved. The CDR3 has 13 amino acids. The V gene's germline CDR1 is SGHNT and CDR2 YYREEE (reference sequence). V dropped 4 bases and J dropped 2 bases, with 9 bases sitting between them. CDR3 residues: CASSPDLQETQYF. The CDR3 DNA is TGTGCCAGCAGCCCCGATCTACAAGAGACCCAGTACTTC. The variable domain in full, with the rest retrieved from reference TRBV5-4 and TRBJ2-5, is ETGVTQSPTHLIKTRGQQVTLRCSSQSGHNTVSWYQQALGQGPQFIFQYYREEENGRGNFPPRFSGLQFPNYSSELNVNALELDDSALYLCASSPDLQETQYFGPGTRLLVL.

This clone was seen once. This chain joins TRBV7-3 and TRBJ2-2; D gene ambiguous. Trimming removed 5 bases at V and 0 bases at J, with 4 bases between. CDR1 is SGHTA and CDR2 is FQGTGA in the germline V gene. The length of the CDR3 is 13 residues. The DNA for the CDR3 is TGTGCCAGCAGCCCCTCGAACACCGGGGAGCTGTTTTTT. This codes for CASSPSNTGELFF.

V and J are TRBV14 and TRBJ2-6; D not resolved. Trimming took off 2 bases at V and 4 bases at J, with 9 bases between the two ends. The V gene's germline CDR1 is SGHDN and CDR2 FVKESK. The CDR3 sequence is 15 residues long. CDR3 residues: CASSQNTAGANVLTF. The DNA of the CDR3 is TGTGCCAGCAGCCAAAATACTGCGGGGGCCAACGTCCTGACTTTC.

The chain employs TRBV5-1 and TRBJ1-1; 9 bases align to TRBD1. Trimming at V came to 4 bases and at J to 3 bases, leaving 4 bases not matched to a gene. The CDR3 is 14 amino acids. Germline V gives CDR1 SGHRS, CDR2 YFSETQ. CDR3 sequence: CASSLRTGDTEAFF. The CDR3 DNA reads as TGCGCCAGCAGCCTTCGGACAGGGGACACTGAAGCTTTCTTT.

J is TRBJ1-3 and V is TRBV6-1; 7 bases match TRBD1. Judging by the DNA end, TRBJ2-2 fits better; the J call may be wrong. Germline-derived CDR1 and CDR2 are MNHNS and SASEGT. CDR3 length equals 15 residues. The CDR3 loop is CASSEGTGNTGELFF. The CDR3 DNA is TGTGCCAGCAGTGAAGGGACAGGGAACACCGGGGAGCTGTTTTTT.